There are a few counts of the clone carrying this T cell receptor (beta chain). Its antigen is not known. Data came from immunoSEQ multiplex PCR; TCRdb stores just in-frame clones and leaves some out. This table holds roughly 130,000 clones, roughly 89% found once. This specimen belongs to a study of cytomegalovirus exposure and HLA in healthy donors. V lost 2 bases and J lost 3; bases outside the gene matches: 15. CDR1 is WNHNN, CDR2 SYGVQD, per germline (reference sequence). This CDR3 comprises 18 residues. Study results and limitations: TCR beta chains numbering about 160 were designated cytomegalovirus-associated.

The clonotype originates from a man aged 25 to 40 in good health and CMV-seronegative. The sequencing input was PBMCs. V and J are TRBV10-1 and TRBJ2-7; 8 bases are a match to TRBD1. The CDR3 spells CASSEIPGFDRGSYEQYF. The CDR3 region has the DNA TGCGCCAGCAGTGAGATCCCCGGTTTCGACAGGGGAAGCTACGAGCAGTACTTC.